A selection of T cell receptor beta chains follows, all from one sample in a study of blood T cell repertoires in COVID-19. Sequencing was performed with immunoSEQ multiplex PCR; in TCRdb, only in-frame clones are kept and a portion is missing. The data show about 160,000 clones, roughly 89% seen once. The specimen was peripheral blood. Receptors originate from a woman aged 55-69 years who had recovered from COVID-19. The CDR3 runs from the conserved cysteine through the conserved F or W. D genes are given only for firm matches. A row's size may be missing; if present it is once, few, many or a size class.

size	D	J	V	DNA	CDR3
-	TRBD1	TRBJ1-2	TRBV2	TGTGCCAGCAGTACAGGACAGGGGTATGGCTACACCTTC	CASSTGQGYGYTF
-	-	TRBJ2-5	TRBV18	TGTGCCAGCTCACCACGGCAAATTCAAGAGACCCAGTACTTC	CASSPRQIQETQYF
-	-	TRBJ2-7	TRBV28	TGTGCCAGCTCCTGGGGGGTCTCCTACGAGCAGTACTTC	CASSWGVSYEQYF
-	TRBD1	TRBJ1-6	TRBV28	TGTGCCAGCAGTTTACCTATCAACAGGGGGTTGAATTCACCCCTCCACTTT	CASSLPINRGLNSPLHF
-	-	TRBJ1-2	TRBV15	TGTGCCACCAGCAGAGGTTTGGGGAGGGGAGGCTACACCTTC	CATSRGLGRGGYTF
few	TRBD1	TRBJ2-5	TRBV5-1	TGCGCCAGCAGCTCCGGCAGGGGGCAAGAGACCCAGTACTTC	CASSSGRGQETQYF
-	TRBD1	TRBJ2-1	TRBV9	TGTGCCAGCAGCGTATCCGGGACAGCGCCCTACAATGAGCAGTTCTTC	CASSVSGTAPYNEQFF
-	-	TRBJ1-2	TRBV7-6	TGTGCCAGCAGCCCCACGGACGGACATTTCTATGGCTACACCTTC	CASSPTDGHFYGYTF
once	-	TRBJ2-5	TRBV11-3	TGTGCCAGCAGCTTAGACGCAGGGCACGAGACCCAGTACTTC	CASSLDAGHETQYF
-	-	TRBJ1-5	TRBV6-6	TGTGCCAGCAGGGAGACAGATCTTCATCAGCCCCAGCATTTT	CASRETDLHQPQHF
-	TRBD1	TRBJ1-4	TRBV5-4	TGTGCCAGCAGCTCGGGACAGGGGGCTGCAACTAATGAAAAACTGTTTTTT	CASSSGQGAATNEKLFF
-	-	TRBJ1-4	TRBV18	TGTGCCAGCTCACCAGGGCTAACTAATGAAAAACTGTTTTTT	CASSPGLTNEKLFF
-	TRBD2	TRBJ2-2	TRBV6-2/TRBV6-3	TGTGCCAGCAGTTCCGGGGGGGCGAACACCGGGGAGCTGTTTTTT	CASSSGGANTGELFF
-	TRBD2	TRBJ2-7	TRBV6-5	TGTGCCAGCGGGGTGAGCGGGGGGGCACTCTACGAGCAGTACTTC	CASGVSGGALYEQYF